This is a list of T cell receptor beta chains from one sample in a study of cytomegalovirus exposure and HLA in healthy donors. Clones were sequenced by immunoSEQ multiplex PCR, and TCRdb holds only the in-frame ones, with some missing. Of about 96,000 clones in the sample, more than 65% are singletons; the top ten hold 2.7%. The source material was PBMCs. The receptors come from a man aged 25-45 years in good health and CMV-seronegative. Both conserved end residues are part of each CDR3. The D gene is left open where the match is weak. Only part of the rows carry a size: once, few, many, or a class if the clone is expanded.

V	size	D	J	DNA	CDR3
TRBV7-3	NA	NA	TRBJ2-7	TGTGCCAGCAGCTTTACCTACGAGCAGTACTTC	CASSFTYEQYF
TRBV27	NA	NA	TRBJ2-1	TGTGCCAGCAGTATAACAGGGCCCAGGTCCAATGAGCAGTTCTTC	CASSITGPRSNEQFF
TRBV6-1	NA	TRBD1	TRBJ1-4	TGTGCCAGCGGGAGAGGGACAGGGAGTAATGAAAAACTGTTTTTT	CASGRGTGSNEKLFF
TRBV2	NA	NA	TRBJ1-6	TGTGCCAGCAAAGGGTGGGACAAGCCTAATTCACCCCTCCACTTT	CASKGWDKPNSPLHF
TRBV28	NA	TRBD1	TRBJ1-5	TGTGCCAGCAGTAGGGGACAGGGCAGCAATCAGCCCCAGCATTTT	CASSRGQGSNQPQHF
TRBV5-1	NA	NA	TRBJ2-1	TGCGCCAGCAGCCCAGGGTGGAATGAGCAGTTCTTC	CASSPGWNEQFF
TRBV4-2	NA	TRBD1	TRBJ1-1	TGTGCCAGCAGCCACCTCGGACAGGGGGACACTGAAGCTTTCTTT	CASSHLGQGDTEAFF
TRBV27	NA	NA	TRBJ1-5	TGTGCCAGCAGCCCATACCGCTCCGGACGGGGGGGTCGCTTTGAGCCCCAGCATTTT	CASSPYRSGRGGRFEPQHF
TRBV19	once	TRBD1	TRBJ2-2	TGTGCCAGTCGCCTCGGGACAGTGAACACCGGGGAGCTGTTTTTT	CASRLGTVNTGELFF
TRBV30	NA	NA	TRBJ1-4	TGTGCCTGGAGTTCCTCTAGCGGGTCTAATGAAAAACTGTTTTTT	CAWSSSSGSNEKLFF
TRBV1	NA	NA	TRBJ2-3	TGCACCAGCAGCCTTAGCGGGGGGGAACCCACAGATACGCAGTATTTT	CTSSLSGGEPTDTQYF
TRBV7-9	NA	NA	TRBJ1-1	TGTGCCAGCAGCCATCGGCGGGGGCGCTCCCAGAACACTGAAGCTTTCTTT	CASSHRRGRSQNTEAFF